This T cell receptor (beta chain) was profiled in a study of OX40 agonist ivuxolimab in advanced cancers. Study as a whole: At around 83% male, the cohort had a mean age of approximately 60 years, ranging from roughly 20 to 80.

Trimming cost V 3 bases and J 2 bases, with 11 bases left between them. This CDR3 region has 14 residues. Germline V lookup: CDR1 SGDLS, CDR2 YYNGEE. Sequencing was performed with immunoSEQ multiplex PCR; in TCRdb, only in-frame clones are kept and a portion is missing. The sample lists around 14,000 clones, more than 75% occurring once. The sequence was collected from an adult with an advanced solid tumor such as melanoma, head and neck, liver or kidney cancer. Specimen: CD4+ or CD8+ T cells sorted from blood, collected in a trial of the OX40 agonist ivuxolimab. This sequence joins TRBV9 and TRBJ2-5; D may be TRBD2 (6 bases). The CDR3 protein is CASSASGLQETQYF. The CDR3 DNA reads TGTGCCAGCAGCGCCTCCGGACTACAAGAGACCCAGTACTTC.